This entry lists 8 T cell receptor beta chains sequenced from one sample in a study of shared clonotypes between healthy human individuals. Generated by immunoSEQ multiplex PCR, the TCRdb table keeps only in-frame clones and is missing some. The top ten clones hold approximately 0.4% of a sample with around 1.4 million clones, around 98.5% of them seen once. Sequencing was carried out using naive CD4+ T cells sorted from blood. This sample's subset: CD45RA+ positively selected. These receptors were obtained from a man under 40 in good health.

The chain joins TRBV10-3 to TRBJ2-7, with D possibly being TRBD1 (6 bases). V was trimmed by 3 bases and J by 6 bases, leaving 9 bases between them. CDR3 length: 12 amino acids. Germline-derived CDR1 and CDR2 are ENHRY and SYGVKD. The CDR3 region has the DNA TGTGCCATCAGTGAACGGGACACCGAGCAGTACTTC. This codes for CAISERDTEQYF.

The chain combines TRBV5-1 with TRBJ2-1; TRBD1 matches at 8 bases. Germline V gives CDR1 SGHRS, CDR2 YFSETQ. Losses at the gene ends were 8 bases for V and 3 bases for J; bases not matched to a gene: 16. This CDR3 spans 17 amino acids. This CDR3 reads CASRPSLGQGYYNEQFF. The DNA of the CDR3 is TGCGCCAGTCGACCTTCTCTCGGACAGGGTTACTACAATGAGCAGTTCTTC.

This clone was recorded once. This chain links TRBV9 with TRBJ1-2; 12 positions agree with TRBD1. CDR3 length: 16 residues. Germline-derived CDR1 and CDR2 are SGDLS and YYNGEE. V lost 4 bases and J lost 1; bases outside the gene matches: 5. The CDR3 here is CASSPGTGGLNYGYTF. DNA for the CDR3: TGTGCCAGCAGCCCGGGGACAGGGGGCCTTAACTATGGCTACACCTTC.

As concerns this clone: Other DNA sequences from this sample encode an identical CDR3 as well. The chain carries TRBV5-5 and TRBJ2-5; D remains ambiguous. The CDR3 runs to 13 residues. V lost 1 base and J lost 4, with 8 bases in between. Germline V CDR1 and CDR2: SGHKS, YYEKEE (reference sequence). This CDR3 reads CASSLRPGETQYF. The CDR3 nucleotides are TGTGCCAGCAGCTTGCGCCCGGGAGAGACCCAGTACTTC.

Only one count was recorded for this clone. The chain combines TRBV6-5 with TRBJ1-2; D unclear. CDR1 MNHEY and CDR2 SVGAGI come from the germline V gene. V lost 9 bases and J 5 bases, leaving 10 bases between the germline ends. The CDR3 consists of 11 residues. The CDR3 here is CASLGVYGYTF. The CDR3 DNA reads TGTGCCAGTCTCGGGGTTTATGGCTACACCTTC.

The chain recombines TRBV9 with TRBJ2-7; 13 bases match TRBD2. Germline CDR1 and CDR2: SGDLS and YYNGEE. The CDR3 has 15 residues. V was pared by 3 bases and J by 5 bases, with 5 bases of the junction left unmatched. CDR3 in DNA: TGTGCCAGCAGCGCCGGGACTAGCGGGAACCACGAGCAGTACTTC. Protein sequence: CASSAGTSGNHEQYF.

The CDR3 is CACDSSYNEQFF. The CDR3 DNA is TGTGCCTGTGACAGCTCCTACAATGAGCAGTTCTTC. V gene TRBV30 combines with J gene TRBJ2-1; D may be TRBD1 (5 bases). The germline V gene encodes CDR1 GTSNPN and CDR2 SVGIG (reference sequence). There are 12 residues in the CDR3. V was trimmed by 6 bases and J by 0 bases, leaving 6 bases between them.

The CDR3 reads CASSLEAGILQPQHF. The CDR3 nucleotides read TGCGCCAGCAGCTTGGAGGCAGGGATCCTTCAGCCCCAGCATTTT. The genes are TRBV5-1 and TRBJ1-5; D is perhaps TRBD1 (5 bases). CDR1 is SGHRS, CDR2 YFSETQ, per germline. The CDR3 spans 15 residues. Trimming pared 0 bases from V and 6 bases from J, leaving 13 bases between.